Each of the 27 T cell receptor beta chains below was sequenced from the same sample in a study of metastatic and nonmetastatic thyroid tumors. TCRdb called clones again from the PCR reads with MiXCR. Of about 13,000 clones listed, around 20% are singletons. Thyroid surgery took place with no prior treatment in any patient. The specimen was adjacent normal tissue. These receptors originate from a female donor with papillary thyroid cancer or a benign thyroid nodule (not recorded which). Some clones in this sample may be carry-over from other donors' samples.

The genes are TRBV6-2 or TRBV6-3 and TRBJ2-7; D is perhaps TRBD2 (5 bases). There are 16 residues in the CDR3. Germline CDR1 is MNHEY and CDR2 is SVGEGT. The ends were cut back, 0 bases at V and 7 bases at J, with 19 bases in the middle. CDR3 sequence reads: CASSYSLDLGMKEQYF. The CDR3 DNA follows: TGTGCCAGCAGTTACTCGTTGGACTTAGGCATGAAAGAGCAGTACTTC.

This clone has just a few counts. The V call is TRBV11-2, the J call TRBJ1-6; perhaps TRBD1 as D (5 bases). Germline V gives CDR1 SGHAT, CDR2 FQNNGV. The CDR3 has 15 amino acids. Trimming took off 5 bases at V and 6 bases at J, with 14 bases between the two ends. CDR3 sequence (DNA): TGTGCCAGCAGCCCCTGGGGACGAACTAATTCACCCCTCCACTTT. It specifies CASSPWGRTNSPLHF.

The V call is TRBV20-1, the J call TRBJ2-7; 7 nucleotides align to TRBD2. The CDR3 is 12 amino acids. Germline V gives CDR1 DFQATT, CDR2 SNEGSKA (reference sequence). Trimming took 7 bases from V and 3 from J; bases not matched to a gene: 6. CDR3 sequence reads: CSVRGDYYEQYF. CDR3 in DNA: TGCAGTGTCCGGGGGGATTACTACGAGCAGTACTTC.

This clone occurred once. The CDR3 coding sequence is TGTGCCAGCAGCTCTTCGGGACAGGGGGACTATGGCTACACCTTC. It encodes CASSSSGQGDYGYTF. This chain joins TRBV7-2 and TRBJ1-2, with 11 positions matching TRBD1. In germline, CDR1 is SGHTA, CDR2 FQGNSA. Trimming took 4 bases from V and 3 from J; bases not matched to a gene: 4. CDR3 length: 15 amino acids.

This clone was detected a few times. The V call is TRBV28, the J call TRBJ1-5, with D uncertain. The V and J ends lost 4 bases and 2 bases respectively, with 9 bases between them. This CDR3 has 14 amino acids. Germline V gene sequence: CDR1 MDHEN, CDR2 SYDVKM. The CDR3 region has the DNA TGTGCCAGCAGTTGGACTCCGGGCAATCAGCCCCAGCATTTT. Translation: CASSWTPGNQPQHF.

This clone was seen many times. The chain is built from TRBV5-4 and TRBJ2-3, with D uncertain. V dropped 1 base and J dropped 6 bases, with 21 bases sitting between them. Germline CDR1 SGHNT, CDR2 YYREEE (reference sequence). The CDR3 has 17 amino acids. The CDR3 sequence is CASSLSLNKPDTDTQYF. CDR3 nucleotide sequence: TGTGCCAGCAGCTTGTCGTTAAACAAACCCGACACGGATACGCAGTATTTT.

This clone is medium-sized (0.01 to 0.1%) within its sample. CDR3 sequence reads: CASSLGGGTAWARFF. The DNA for the CDR3 is TGTGCCAGCAGTTTGGGGGGGGGGACAGCGTGGGCTCGGTTCTTC. V and J are TRBV28 and TRBJ2-1; the D gene could be TRBD1 or TRBD2 (7 bases each). Trimming stripped 3 bases from V and 15 bases from J, with 24 bases between. Looked up from germline, CDR1 is MDHEN and CDR2 is SYDVKM. This CDR3 spans 15 amino acids.

Within the sample, this clone is medium-sized. The chain is built from TRBV25-1 and TRBJ2-5; maybe TRBD2 (6 bases). CDR1 is MGHDK and CDR2 is SYGVNS in the germline V gene. The CDR3 spans 15 residues. Deletions cut 4 bases from V and 2 bases from J, with 14 bases between. The CDR3 DNA follows: TGTGCCAGCAGTGCGCGGTCAGGAGGGCAAGAGACCCAGTACTTC. Residues: CASSARSGGQETQYF.

J is TRBJ2-5 and V is TRBV5-1; D unclear. This CDR3 has 11 amino acids. Between the trimmed V and J ends, which lost 4 bases and 4 bases, there was a span of 5 bases. Germline loops: CDR1 SGHRS, CDR2 YFSETQ. DNA for the CDR3: TGCGCCAGCAGCACCTCAGAGACCCAGTACTTC. Protein product: CASSTSETQYF.

This clone was counted at least ten times. The chain couples TRBV5-1 to TRBJ1-5; possible D gene TRBD1, 6 bases. This CDR3 is built from 13 residues. Germline assignment: CDR1 SGHRS and CDR2 YFSETQ. Trimming removed 4 bases at V and 5 bases at J, with 10 bases between. CDR3: CASSVDSYQPQHF. CDR3 DNA sequence: TGCGCCAGCAGCGTGGACAGTTATCAGCCCCAGCATTTT.

In its sample, this clone was seen many times. The chain carries TRBV5-1 and TRBJ1-2; TRBD1 is a possible D gene (5 bases). Germline V gives CDR1 SGHRS, CDR2 YFSETQ. V was shortened by 0 bases and J by 0 bases, with 9 bases between the two germline ends. This CDR3 is built from 15 residues. The CDR3 is CASSLGWGANYGYTF. The DNA for the CDR3 is TGCGCCAGCAGCTTGGGATGGGGGGCTAACTATGGCTACACCTTC. The full variable domain, rest sourced from reference TRBV5-1 and TRBJ1-2, is KAGVTQTPRYLIKTRGQQVTLSCSPISGHRSVSWYQQTPGQGLQFLFEYFSETQRNKGNFPGRFSGRQFSNSRSEMNVSTLELGDSALYLCASSLGWGANYGYTFGSGTRLTVV.

This clone was detected a few times. The chain employs TRBV6-1 and TRBJ2-1; 7 bases fit TRBD2. The trim removed 7 bases at V and 10 bases at J, leaving 10 bases unmatched. The length of the CDR3 is 13 residues. CDR1 MNHNS and CDR2 SASEGT come from the germline V gene. CDR3 sequence: CASKGSGGDEQFF. The CDR3 coding sequence is TGTGCCAGCAAGGGTTCGGGAGGCGACGAGCAGTTCTTC.

Many counts were recorded for this clone. The CDR3 loop is CATSRVETQYF. The CDR3 nucleotides read TGTGCCACCAGCAGAGTAGAGACCCAGTACTTC. The chain has TRBV15 and TRBJ2-5, with unresolved D. Germline lookup yields CDR1 LNHNV and CDR2 YYDKDF (reference sequence). The CDR3 contains 11 residues. Trimming pared 1 base from V and 4 bases from J, leaving 1 base between.

The sample holds many counts of this clone. This chain links TRBV2 with TRBJ1-1, with 8 nucleotides matching TRBD1. V lost 10 bases, J lost 3 bases, and 7 bases stayed unmatched. Germline CDR1 SNHLY, CDR2 FYNNEI. This CDR3 is 13 amino acids long. The CDR3 DNA is TGTGCCATCAGGCACAGGGGGGACACTGAAGCTTTCTTT. Translated, it gives CAIRHRGDTEAFF.

J is TRBJ2-1 and V is TRBV12-3 or TRBV12-4, with D hard to call. The CDR3 extends over 15 amino acids. V gave up 2 bases and J gave up 2 bases, with 10 bases separating them. CDR3 bases: TGTGCCAGCAGTTTATATAGTTCGACCTACAATGAGCAGTTCTTC. Its translation is CASSLYSSTYNEQFF.

This clone was counted at least ten times. The chain is built from TRBV14 and TRBJ1-1, with unresolved D. V was pared by 3 bases and J by 1 base, with 12 bases between. The CDR3 totals 15 residues. Germline V gene data show CDR1 as SGHDN and CDR2 as FVKESK. CDR3 in amino acids: CASSHLRTKNTEAFF. The CDR3 DNA sequence: TGTGCCAGCAGCCACTTGAGGACGAAGAACACTGAAGCTTTCTTT. The full variable domain, in which reference TRBV14 and TRBJ1-1 provide the parts outside the CDR3, is EAGVTQFPSHSVIEKGQTVTLRCDPISGHDNLYWYRRVMGKEIKFLLHFVKESKQDESGMPNNRFLAERTGGTYSTLKVQPAELEDSGVYFCASSHLRTKNTEAFFGQGTRLTVV.

As regards this clone: Other DNA sequences in this specimen translate into the identical CDR3. The chain couples TRBV20-1 to TRBJ2-7; 7 nucleotides align to TRBD1. With V trimmed by 6 bases and J by 1 base, 12 bases remained unmatched. The germline gives CDR1 DFQATT, CDR2 SNEGSKA (reference sequence). CDR3 length: 15 amino acids. As DNA, the CDR3 is TGCAGTGCCCCCATCGGTAGGGGGCCATCCTACGAGCAGTACTTC. Protein product: CSAPIGRGPSYEQYF.

The chain joins TRBV6-5 to TRBJ2-2, with D hard to call. This CDR3 has 16 amino acids. V gave up 7 bases and J gave up 2 bases, with 17 bases separating them. Germline CDR1 and CDR2: MNHEY and SVGAGI. CDR3 sequence reads: CASIPISSLNTGELFF. CDR3 coding DNA: TGTGCCAGCATCCCGATCAGTTCCTTAAACACCGGGGAGCTGTTTTTT.

The chain employs TRBV6-2 or TRBV6-3 and TRBJ2-2, with D perhaps matching TRBD2 (7 bases). The CDR3 is 14 residues long. Trimming took off 11 bases at V and 4 bases at J, with 17 bases between the two ends. Per the germline V gene, CDR1 is MNHEY and CDR2 is SVGEGT. The CDR3 bases are TGTGCCGCCGCACGGGGGGCGGTCACCGGGGAGCTGTTTTTT. This translates into CAAARGAVTGELFF.

Turning to this clone: The junction and the germline gene differ at one end; a read error may be behind it. The chain is built from TRBV20-1 and TRBJ1-5; D is perhaps TRBD1 (6 bases). The CDR3 is made up of 15 amino acids. Per the germline V gene, CDR1 is DFQATT and CDR2 is SNEGSKA (reference sequence). The CDR3 bases are TGCAGTGCTAGACCCTGGGGGGGCCCGAATGAGCCGCAGCATTTT. Encoded protein: CSARPWGGPNEPQHF.

This clone is medium-sized (0.01 to 0.1%) by share. The CDR3 DNA is TGTGCCAGCAGTGAAAGTAAGGCGGGAGGATCGGATACGCAGTATTTT. This translates into CASSESKAGGSDTQYF. The chain couples TRBV2 to TRBJ2-3, with 8 bases fitting TRBD2. The germline V gene has CDR1 SNHLY and CDR2 FYNNEI. The V segment lost 2 bases and the J segment 6 bases; nucleotides outside the gene matches: 10. This CDR3 region has 16 residues. Filled out from reference TRBV2 and TRBJ2-3, the complete variable domain reads EPEVTQTPSHQVTQMGQEVILRCVPISNHLYFYWYRQILGQKVEFLVSFYNNEISEKSEIFDDQFSVERPDGSNFTLKIRSTKLEDSAMYFCASSESKAGGSDTQYFGPGTRLTVL.

This clone was seen more than once but under ten times. The rearrangement joins TRBV25-1 to TRBJ2-7; TRBD2 agrees at 12 bases. V dropped 5 bases and J dropped 3; count of bases not matched to a gene: 20. The CDR3 contains 20 residues. In germline, CDR1 is MGHDK, CDR2 SYGVNS. DNA of the CDR3: TGTGCCAGCAGTTCACGGGACAGGGTCGGGACTAGCGGGTCACTCTACGAGCAGTACTTC. Protein sequence: CASSSRDRVGTSGSLYEQYF.

With respect to this clone: Since a much larger clone is just one base distant, this may be a read error. This chain joins TRBV4-3 and TRBJ2-3, with 11 bases lining up with TRBD2. This CDR3 has 16 amino acids. J gave up 4 bases and V 5 bases, and 8 bases lay outside the gene matches. From germline, CDR1 is LGHNA and CDR2 YSLEER. The CDR3 DNA reads as TGCGCCAGCAGCAACTTACTAGCGGGAGATCCAGATACGCAGTATTTT. Its translation is CASSNLLAGDPDTQYF.

V is TRBV13 and J is TRBJ1-5, with a possible D match to TRBD1 (5 bases). CDR3 length equals 16 residues. The V gene's germline CDR1 is PRHDT and CDR2 FYEKMQ (reference sequence). V shed 3 bases and J shed 1 base, with 13 bases lying between them. This chain's CDR3 is CASSFGGDLSNQPQHF. The CDR3 DNA is TGTGCCAGCAGCTTCGGGGGGGACCTCAGCAATCAGCCCCAGCATTTT.

With regard to this clone: One junction end disagrees with the germline gene, perhaps due to a read error. The J gene is TRBJ2-3, the V gene TRBV7-3, with 10 bases that match TRBD2. The length of the CDR3 is 15 residues. In germline, CDR1 is SGHTA, CDR2 FQGTGA. CDR3 sequence: CAGSPTSGEAGTQYF. In DNA form, the CDR3 reads TGTGCCGGCAGCCCTACTAGCGGGGAGGCAGGTACGCAGTATTTT. The full variable domain, in which reference TRBV7-3 and TRBJ2-3 provide the parts outside the CDR3, is GAGVSQTPSNKVTEKGKYVELRCDPISGHTALYWYRQSLGQGPEFLIYFQGTGAADDSGLPNDRFFAVRPEGSVSTLKIQRTERGDSAVYLCAGSPTSGEAGTQYFGPGTRLTVL.

V is TRBV9 and J is TRBJ2-5; 10 nucleotides match TRBD2. The V gene's germline CDR1 is SGDLS and CDR2 YYNGEE. The CDR3 totals 13 residues. V lost 4 bases, J lost 4 bases, and 1 base stayed unmatched. The CDR3 here is CASSWTSGETQYF. The CDR3 coding sequence is TGTGCCAGCAGCTGGACTAGCGGAGAGACCCAGTACTTC. The full variable domain, its missing parts supplied by reference TRBV9 and TRBJ2-5, is DSGVTQTPKHLITATGQRVTLRCSPRSGDLSVYWYQQSLDQGLQFLIQYYNGEERAKGNILERFSAQQFPDLHSELNLSSLELGDSALYFCASSWTSGETQYFGPGTRLLVL.

In the case of this clone: One end of the junction fails to match germline, which may point to a read error. The rearrangement uses TRBV20-1 and TRBJ2-5; a weak D match, TRBD1 (5 bases). CDR1 is DFQATT, CDR2 SNEGSKA, per germline (reference sequence). CDR3 size: 15 residues. CDR3: CSARYALDIQGTQYF. The CDR3 bases are TGCAGTGCTAGATACGCCCTGGACATCCAAGGGACCCAGTACTTC.